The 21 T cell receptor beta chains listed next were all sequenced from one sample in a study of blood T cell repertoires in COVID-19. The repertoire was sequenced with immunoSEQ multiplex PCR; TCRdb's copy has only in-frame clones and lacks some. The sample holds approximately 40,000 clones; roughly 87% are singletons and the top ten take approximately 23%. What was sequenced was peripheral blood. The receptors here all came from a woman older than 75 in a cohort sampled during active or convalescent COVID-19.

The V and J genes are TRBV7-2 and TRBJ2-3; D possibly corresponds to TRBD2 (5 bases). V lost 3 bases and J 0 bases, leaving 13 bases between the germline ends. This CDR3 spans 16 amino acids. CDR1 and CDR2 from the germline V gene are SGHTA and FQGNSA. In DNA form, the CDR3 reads TGTGCCAGCAGCTTTCTTCTAGCCGTTAGCACAGATACGCAGTATTTT. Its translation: CASSFLLAVSTDTQYF.

The CDR3 bases are TGCAGCGTACTAGGTCGACCTAGCGGGAGGTCTTACGAGCAGTACTTC. Residues: CSVLGRPSGRSYEQYF. The chain carries TRBV29-1 and TRBJ2-7; TRBD2 agrees at 11 bases. The ends lost 6 bases at V and 4 bases at J; junction bases unmatched: 14. The CDR3 covers 16 residues. Germline loops: CDR1 SQVTM, CDR2 ANQGSEA.

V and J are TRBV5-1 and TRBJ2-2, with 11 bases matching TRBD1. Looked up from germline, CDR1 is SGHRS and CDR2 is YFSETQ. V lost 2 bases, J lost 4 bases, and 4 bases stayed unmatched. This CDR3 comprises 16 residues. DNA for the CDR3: TGCGCCAGCAGCTTCGGACAGGGGGCGCCCACCGGGGAGCTGTTTTTT. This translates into CASSFGQGAPTGELFF.

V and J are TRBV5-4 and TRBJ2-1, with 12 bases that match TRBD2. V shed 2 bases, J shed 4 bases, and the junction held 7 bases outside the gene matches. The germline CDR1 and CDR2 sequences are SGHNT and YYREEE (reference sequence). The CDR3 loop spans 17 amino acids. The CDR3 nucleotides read TGTGCCAGCAGCTTACGACTAGCGGGAGAAGTATACAATGAGCAGTTCTTC. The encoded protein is CASSLRLAGEVYNEQFF.

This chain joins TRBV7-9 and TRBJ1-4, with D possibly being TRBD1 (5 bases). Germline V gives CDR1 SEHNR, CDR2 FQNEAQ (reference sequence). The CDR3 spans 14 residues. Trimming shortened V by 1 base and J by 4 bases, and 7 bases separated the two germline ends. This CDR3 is CASSLGQGNEKLFF. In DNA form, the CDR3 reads TGTGCCAGCAGCTTAGGGCAGGGTAATGAAAAACTGTTTTTT.

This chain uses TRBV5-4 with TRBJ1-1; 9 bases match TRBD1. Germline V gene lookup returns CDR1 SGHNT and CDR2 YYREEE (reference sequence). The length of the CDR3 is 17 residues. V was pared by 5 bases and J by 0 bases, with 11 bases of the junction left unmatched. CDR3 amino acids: CASSPPGTGTMNTEAFF. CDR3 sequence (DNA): TGTGCCAGCAGTCCTCCCGGGACAGGGACCATGAACACTGAAGCTTTCTTT.

Written as DNA, the CDR3 is TGTGCCAGCAGCTTGGGGGGCAGGGCGGATACGCAGTATTTT. Translated: CASSLGGRADTQYF. The V call is TRBV5-6, the J call TRBJ2-3; tentatively, D is TRBD1 (5 bases). This CDR3 has 14 amino acids. Trimming stripped 0 bases from V and 6 bases from J, with 11 bases between. Germline V gene data show CDR1 as SGHDT and CDR2 as YYEEEE. The full variable domain, its missing parts supplied by reference TRBV5-6 and TRBJ2-3, is DAGVTQSPTHLIKTRGQQVTLRCSPKSGHDTVSWYQQALGQGPQFIFQYYEEEERQRGNFPDRFSGHQFPNYSSELNVNALLLGDSALYLCASSLGGRADTQYFGPGTRLTVL.

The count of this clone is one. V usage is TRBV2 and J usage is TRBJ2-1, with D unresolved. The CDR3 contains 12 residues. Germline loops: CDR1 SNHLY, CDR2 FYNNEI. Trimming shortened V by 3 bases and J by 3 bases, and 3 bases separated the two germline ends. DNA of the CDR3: TGTGCCAGCAGTGACAGCTACAATGAGCAGTTCTTC. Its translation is CASSDSYNEQFF.

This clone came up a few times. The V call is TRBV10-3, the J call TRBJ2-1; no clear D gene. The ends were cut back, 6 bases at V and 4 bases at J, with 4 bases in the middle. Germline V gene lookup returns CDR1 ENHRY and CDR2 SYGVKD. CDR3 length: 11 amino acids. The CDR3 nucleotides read TGTGCCATCAGAACTTACAATGAGCAGTTCTTC. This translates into CAIRTYNEQFF.

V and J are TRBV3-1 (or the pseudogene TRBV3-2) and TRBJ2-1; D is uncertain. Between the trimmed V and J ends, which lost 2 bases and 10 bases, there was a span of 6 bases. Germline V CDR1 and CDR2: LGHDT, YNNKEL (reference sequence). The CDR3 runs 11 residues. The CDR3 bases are TGTGCCAGCAGCCAACAGTACGAGCAGTTCTTC. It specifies CASSQQYEQFF.

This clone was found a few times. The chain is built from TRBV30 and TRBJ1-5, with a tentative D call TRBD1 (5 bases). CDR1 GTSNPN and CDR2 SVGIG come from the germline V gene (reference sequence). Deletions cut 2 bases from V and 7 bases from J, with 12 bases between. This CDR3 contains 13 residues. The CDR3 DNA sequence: TGTGCCTGGAGTACTGGGGGGGGACAGCCCCAGCATTTT. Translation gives CAWSTGGGQPQHF.

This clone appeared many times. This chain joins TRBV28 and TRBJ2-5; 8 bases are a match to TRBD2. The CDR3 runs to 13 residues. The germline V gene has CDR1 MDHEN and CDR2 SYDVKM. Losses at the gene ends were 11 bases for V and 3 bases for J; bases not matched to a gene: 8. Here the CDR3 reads CAEAGGLEETQYF. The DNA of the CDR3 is TGTGCCGAGGCGGGGGGCCTGGAAGAGACCCAGTACTTC.

The DNA of the CDR3 is TGCGCCAGCAGCCACGGACTAGCGGGGGGGGCTAGCACAGATACGCAGTATTTT. As protein: CASSHGLAGGASTDTQYF. This rearrangement joins TRBV5-1 to TRBJ2-3; 15 positions match TRBD2. Germline values: CDR1 SGHRS, CDR2 YFSETQ. The junction had 6 bases not matched to a gene; V was cut back by 4 bases and J by 0 bases. This CDR3 contains 18 residues. Full variable domain (missing parts from reference TRBV5-1 and TRBJ2-3): KAGVTQTPRYLIKTRGQQVTLSCSPISGHRSVSWYQQTPGQGLQFLFEYFSETQRNKGNFPGRFSGRQFSNSRSEMNVSTLELGDSALYLCASSHGLAGGASTDTQYFGPGTRLTVL.

This chain's CDR3 is CASSPRRTGDGADTQYF. The DNA for the CDR3 is TGTGCCAGCAGCCCACGCCGGACAGGGGATGGTGCAGATACGCAGTATTTT. The chain couples TRBV7-2 to TRBJ2-3; TRBD1 matches 9 bases. The germline V gene encodes CDR1 SGHTA and CDR2 FQGNSA. V lost 5 bases and J lost 4; bases outside the gene matches: 13. The CDR3 has 17 amino acids.

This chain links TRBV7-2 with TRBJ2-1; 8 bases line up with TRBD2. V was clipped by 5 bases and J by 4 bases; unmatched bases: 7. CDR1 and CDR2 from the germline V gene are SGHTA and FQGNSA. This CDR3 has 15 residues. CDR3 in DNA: TGTGCCAGCAGCCGTGTCGGGGGGGGGTACAATGAGCAGTTCTTC. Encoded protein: CASSRVGGGYNEQFF.

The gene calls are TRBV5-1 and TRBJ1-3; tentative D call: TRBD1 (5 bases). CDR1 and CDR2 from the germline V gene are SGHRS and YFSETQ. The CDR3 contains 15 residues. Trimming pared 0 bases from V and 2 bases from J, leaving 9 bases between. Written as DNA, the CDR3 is TGCGCCAGCAGCTTGGAACTCAGGGCTGGAAACACCATATATTTT. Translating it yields CASSLELRAGNTIYF.

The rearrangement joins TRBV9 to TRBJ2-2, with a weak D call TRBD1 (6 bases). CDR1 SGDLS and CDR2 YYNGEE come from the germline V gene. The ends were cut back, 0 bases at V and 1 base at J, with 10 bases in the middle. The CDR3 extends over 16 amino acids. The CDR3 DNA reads TGTGCCAGCAGCGTAGCCAGGGGACGGAACACCGGGGAGCTGTTTTTT. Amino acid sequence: CASSVARGRNTGELFF. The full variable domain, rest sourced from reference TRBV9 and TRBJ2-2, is DSGVTQTPKHLITATGQRVTLRCSPRSGDLSVYWYQQSLDQGLQFLIQYYNGEERAKGNILERFSAQQFPDLHSELNLSSLELGDSALYFCASSVARGRNTGELFFGEGSRLTVL.

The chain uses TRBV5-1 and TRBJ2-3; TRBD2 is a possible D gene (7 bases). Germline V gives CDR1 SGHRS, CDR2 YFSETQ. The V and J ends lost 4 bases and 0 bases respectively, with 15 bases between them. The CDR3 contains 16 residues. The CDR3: CASSMDRGGSTDTQYF. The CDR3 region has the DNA TGCGCCAGCAGCATGGATAGGGGGGGAAGCACAGATACGCAGTATTTT.

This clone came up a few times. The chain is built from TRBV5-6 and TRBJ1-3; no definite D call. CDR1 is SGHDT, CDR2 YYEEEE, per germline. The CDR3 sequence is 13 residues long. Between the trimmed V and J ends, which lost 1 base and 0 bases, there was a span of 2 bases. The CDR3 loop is CASSLRSGNTIYF. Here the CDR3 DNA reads TGTGCCAGCAGCTTGCGCTCTGGAAACACCATATATTTT. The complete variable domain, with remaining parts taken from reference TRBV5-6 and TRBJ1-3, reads DAGVTQSPTHLIKTRGQQVTLRCSPKSGHDTVSWYQQALGQGPQFIFQYYEEEERQRGNFPDRFSGHQFPNYSSELNVNALLLGDSALYLCASSLRSGNTIYFGEGSWLTVV.

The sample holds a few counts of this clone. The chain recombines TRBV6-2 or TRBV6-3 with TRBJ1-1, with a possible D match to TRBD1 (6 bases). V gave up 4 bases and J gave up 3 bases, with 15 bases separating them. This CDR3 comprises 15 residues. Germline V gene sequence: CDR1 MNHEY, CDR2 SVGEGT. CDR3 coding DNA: TGTGCCAGCAGTTTTGTGCAGGGGAGGGACACTGAAGCTTTCTTT. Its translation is CASSFVQGRDTEAFF.

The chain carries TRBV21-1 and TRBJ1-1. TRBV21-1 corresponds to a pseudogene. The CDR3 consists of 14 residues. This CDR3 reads CASAHLLRATEAFF. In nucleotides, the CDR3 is TGTGCCAGCGCCCACCTTCTCCGAGCGACTGAAGCTTTCTTT.